Reported below is one T cell receptor (beta chain). Its antigen is unidentified. Between the trimmed V and J ends, which lost 3 bases and 2 bases, there was a span of 12 bases. Germline V CDR1 and CDR2: MGHRA, YSYEKL. This CDR3 spans 15 amino acids. The data were taken from a study of cytomegalovirus exposure and HLA in healthy donors. Study-wide findings and caveats: Earlier analysis found most TCR beta V segments productive about 90% or about 30% of the time. As a later analysis revealed, most CMV-associated TCR beta chains appeared HLA-restricted. The study dropped some indistinguishable V segments, TRBV6-2 and TRBV6-3 among them. Rarity held for most TCR sequences, but there were some public TCRs that occurred in many donors.

The PCR ran on 60 Vbeta and 13 Jbeta primers. Clones were read by immunoSEQ multiplex PCR, and TCRdb kept only the in-frame ones, dropping some. The data show some 200,000 clones, around 84% seen once. The receptor comes from a woman aged 50 to 65 in good health and CMV-seropositive. The source material was PBMCs. The V and J genes are TRBV4-1 and TRBJ2-3, with D unclear. The CDR3 reads CASSHGATTTDTQYF. The CDR3 DNA reads TGCGCCAGCAGCCATGGCGCAACTACCACAGATACGCAGTATTTT.